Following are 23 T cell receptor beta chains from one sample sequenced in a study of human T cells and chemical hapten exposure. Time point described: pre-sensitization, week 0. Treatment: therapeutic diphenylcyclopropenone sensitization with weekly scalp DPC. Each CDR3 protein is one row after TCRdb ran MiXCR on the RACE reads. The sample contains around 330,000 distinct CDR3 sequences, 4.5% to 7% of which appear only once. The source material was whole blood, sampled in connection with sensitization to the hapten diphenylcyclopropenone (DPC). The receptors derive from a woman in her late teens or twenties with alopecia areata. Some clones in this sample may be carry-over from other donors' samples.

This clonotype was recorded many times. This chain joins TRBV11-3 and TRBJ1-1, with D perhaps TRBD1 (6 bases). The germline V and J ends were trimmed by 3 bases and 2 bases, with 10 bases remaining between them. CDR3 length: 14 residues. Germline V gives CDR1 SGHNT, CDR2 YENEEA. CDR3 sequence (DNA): TGTGCCAGCAGCTTCTCAGGGGTCAACACTGAAGCTTTCTTT. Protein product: CASSFSGVNTEAFF.

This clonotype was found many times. CDR3 in DNA: TGTGCCAGCAGCTCCCTACACCGTACCGAAGAGACCCAGTACTTC. This codes for CASSSLHRTEETQYF. The genes are TRBV9 and TRBJ2-5; D is unclear. This CDR3 region has 15 residues. The germline V gene has CDR1 SGDLS and CDR2 YYNGEE. V lost 4 bases and J lost 3, with 16 bases in between.

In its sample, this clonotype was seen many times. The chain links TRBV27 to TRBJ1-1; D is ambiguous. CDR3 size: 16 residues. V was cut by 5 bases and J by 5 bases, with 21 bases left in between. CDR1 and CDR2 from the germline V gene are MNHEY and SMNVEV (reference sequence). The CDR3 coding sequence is TGTGCCAGCAGTCCGCTTTTAGCTCCCGTTCGAACTGAAGCTTTCTTT. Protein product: CASSPLLAPVRTEAFF.

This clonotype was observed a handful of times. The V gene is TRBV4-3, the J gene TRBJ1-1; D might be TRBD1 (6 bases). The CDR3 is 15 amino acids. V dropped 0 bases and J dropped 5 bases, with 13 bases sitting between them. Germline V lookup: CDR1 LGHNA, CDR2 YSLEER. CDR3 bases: TGCGCCAGCAGCCAAGAACGACAGGTCGGGACTGAAGCTTTCTTT. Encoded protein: CASSQERQVGTEAFF.

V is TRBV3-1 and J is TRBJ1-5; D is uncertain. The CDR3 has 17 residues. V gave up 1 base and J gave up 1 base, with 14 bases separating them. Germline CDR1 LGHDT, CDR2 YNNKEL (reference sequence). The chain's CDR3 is CASSQGYLRSSNQPQHF. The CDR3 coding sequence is TGTGCCAGCAGCCAAGGTTATCTCAGAAGCAGCAATCAGCCCCAGCATTTT.

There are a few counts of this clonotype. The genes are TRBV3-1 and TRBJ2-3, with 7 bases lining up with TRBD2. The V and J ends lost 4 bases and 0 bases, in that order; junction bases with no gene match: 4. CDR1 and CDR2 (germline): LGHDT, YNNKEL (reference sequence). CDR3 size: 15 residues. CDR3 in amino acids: CASSLQAGSTDTQYF. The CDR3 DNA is TGTGCCAGCAGCCTTCAAGCGGGGAGCACAGATACGCAGTATTTT.

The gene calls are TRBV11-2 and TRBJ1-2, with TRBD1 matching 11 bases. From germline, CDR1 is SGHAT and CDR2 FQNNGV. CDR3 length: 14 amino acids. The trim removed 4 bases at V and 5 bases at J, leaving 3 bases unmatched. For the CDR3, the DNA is TGTGCCAGCAGCTCCGGGACAGGGGGTTATGGCTACACCTTC. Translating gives CASSSGTGGYGYTF.

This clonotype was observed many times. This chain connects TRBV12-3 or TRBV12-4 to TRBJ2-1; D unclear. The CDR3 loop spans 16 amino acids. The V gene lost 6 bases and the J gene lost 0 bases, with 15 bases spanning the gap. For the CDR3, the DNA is TGTGCCAGCAGGGGCAGAGACCAGAGCTCCTACAATGAGCAGTTCTTC. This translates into CASRGRDQSSYNEQFF.

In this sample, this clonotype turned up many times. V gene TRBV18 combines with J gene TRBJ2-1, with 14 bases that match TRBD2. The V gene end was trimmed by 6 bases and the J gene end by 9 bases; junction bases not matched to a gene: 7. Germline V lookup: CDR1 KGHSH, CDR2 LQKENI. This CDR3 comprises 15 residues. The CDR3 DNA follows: TGTGCCAGCTCGACCGGGACTAGCGGGAGCGGTGAGCAGTTCTTC. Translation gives CASSTGTSGSGEQFF.

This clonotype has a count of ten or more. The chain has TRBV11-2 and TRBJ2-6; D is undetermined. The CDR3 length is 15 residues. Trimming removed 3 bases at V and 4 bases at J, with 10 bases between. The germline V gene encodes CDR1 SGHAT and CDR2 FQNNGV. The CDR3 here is CASSFEPTGANVLTF. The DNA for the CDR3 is TGTGCCAGCAGCTTCGAGCCCACGGGGGCCAACGTCCTGACTTTC. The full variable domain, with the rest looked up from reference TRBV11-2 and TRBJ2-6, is EAGVAQSPRYKIIEKRQSVAFWCNPISGHATLYWYQQILGQGPKLLIQFQNNGVVDDSQLPKDRFSAERLKGVDSTLKIQPAKLEDSAVYLCASSFEPTGANVLTFGAGSRLTVL.

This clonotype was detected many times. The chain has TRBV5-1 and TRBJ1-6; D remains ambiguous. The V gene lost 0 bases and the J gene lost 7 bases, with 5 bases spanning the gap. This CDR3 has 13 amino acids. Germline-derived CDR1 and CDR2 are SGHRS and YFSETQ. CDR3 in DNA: TGCGCCAGCAGCTTGGGCCTAAATTCACCCCTCCACTTT. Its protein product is CASSLGLNSPLHF.

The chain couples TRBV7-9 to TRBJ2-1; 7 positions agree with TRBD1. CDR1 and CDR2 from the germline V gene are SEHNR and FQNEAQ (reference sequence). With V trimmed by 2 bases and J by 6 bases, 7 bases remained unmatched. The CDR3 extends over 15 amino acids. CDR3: CASSLSDREFNEQFF. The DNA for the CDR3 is TGTGCCAGCAGCTTAAGTGACAGGGAATTCAATGAGCAGTTCTTC. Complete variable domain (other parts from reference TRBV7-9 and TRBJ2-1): DTGVSQNPRHKITKRGQNVTFRCDPISEHNRLYWYRQTLGQGPEFLTYFQNEAQLEKSRLLSDRFSAERPKGSFSTLEIQRTEQGDSAMYLCASSLSDREFNEQFFGPGTRLTVL.

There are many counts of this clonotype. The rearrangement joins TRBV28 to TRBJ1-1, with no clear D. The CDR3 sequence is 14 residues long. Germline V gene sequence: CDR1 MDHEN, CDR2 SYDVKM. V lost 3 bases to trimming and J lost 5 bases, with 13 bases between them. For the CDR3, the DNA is TGTGCCAGCAGTTTTCCTAGTAGAGGAACTGAAGCTTTCTTT. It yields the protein CASSFPSRGTEAFF.

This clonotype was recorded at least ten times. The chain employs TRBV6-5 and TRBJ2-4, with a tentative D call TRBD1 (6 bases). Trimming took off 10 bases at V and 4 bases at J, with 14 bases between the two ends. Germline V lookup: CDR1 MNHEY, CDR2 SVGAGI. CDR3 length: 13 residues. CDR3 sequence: CATAGQLKNIQYF. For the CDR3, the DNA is TGTGCCACCGCCGGACAGCTTAAAAACATTCAGTACTTC.

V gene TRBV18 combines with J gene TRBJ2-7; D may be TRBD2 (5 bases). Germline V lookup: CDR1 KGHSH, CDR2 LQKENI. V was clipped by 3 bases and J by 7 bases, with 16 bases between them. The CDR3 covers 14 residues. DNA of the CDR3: TGTGCCAGCTCACCTTCTGGGGTCCCGGGGGAGCAGTACTTC. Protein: CASSPSGVPGEQYF.

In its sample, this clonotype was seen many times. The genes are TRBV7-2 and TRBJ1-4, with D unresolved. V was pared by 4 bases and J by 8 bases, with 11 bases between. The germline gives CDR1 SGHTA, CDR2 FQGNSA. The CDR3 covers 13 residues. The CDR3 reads CASSSGESEKLFF. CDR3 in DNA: TGTGCCAGCAGCTCCGGGGAGTCGGAAAAACTGTTTTTT.

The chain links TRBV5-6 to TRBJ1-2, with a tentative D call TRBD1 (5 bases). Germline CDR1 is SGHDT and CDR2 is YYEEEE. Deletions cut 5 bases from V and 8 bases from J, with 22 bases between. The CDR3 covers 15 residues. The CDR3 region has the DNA TGTGCCAGCAGTTACGGAGGGGCACAGGAGGAGGGCTACACCTTC. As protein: CASSYGGAQEEGYTF. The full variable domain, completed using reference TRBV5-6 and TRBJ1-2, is DAGVTQSPTHLIKTRGQQVTLRCSPKSGHDTVSWYQQALGQGPQFIFQYYEEEERQRGNFPDRFSGHQFPNYSSELNVNALLLGDSALYLCASSYGGAQEEGYTFGSGTRLTVV.

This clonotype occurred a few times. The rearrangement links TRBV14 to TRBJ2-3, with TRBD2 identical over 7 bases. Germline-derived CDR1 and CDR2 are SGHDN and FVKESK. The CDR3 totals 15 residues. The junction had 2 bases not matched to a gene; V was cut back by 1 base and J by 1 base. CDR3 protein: CASSQGGGGTDTQYF. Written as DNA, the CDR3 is TGTGCCAGCAGCCAAGGTGGGGGGGGCACAGATACGCAGTATTTT.

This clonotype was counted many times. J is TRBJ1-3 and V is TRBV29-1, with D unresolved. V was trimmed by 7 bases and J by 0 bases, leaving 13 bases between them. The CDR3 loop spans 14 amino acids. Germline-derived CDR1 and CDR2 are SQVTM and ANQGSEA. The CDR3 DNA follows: TGCAGCGGATCCCGATTCGACTCTGGAAACACCATATATTTT. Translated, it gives CSGSRFDSGNTIYF.

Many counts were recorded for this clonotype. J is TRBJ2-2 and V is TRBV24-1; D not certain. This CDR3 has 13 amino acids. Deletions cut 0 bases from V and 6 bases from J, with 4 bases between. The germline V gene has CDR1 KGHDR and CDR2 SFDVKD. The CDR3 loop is CATSDLLSGELFF. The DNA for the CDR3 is TGTGCCACCAGTGATTTGTTGTCCGGGGAGCTGTTTTTT.

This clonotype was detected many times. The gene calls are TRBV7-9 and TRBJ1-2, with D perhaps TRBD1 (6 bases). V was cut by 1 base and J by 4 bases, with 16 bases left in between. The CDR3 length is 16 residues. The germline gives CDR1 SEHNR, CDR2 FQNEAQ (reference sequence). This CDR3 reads CASSLVGFGQLYGYTF. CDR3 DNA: TGTGCCAGCAGCTTAGTAGGCTTTGGACAGCTCTATGGCTACACCTTC.

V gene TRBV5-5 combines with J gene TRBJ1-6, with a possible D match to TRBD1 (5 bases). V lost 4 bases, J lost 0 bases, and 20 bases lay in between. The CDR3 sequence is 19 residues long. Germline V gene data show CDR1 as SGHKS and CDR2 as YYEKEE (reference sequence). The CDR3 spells CASSPDNWDLSSYNSPLHF. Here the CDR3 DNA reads TGTGCCAGCAGCCCCGACAACTGGGACCTTAGCTCCTATAATTCACCCCTCCACTTT.

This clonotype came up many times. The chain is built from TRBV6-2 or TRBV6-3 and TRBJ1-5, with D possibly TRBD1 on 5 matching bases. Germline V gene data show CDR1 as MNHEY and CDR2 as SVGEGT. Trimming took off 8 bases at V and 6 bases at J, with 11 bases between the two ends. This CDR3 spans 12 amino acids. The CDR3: CASGVGGQPQHF. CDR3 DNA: TGTGCCAGCGGGGTTGGGGGTCAGCCCCAGCATTTT.